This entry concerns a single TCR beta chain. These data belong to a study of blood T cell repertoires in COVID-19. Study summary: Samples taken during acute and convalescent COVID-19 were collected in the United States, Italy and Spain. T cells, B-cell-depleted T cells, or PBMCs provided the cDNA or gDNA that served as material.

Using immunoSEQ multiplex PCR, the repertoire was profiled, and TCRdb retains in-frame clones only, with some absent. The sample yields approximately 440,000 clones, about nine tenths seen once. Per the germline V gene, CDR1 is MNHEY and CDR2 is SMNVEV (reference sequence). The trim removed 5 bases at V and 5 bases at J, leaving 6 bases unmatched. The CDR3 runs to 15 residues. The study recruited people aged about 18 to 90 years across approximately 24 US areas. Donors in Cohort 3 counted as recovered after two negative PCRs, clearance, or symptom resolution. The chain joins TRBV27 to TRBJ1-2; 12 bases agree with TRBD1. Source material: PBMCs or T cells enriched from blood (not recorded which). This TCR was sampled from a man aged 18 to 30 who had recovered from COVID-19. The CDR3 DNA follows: TGTGCCAGCAGTGTCCGGGACAGGGGGCGATATGGCTACACCTTC. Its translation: CASSVRDRGRYGYTF.